Listed below are T cell receptor beta chains from one sample, sequenced in a study of blood T cell repertoires in COVID-19. Clones were read by immunoSEQ multiplex PCR, and TCRdb kept only the in-frame ones, dropping some. This sample has approximately 310,000 clones, with over 75% found just once. The specimen was peripheral blood. These receptor sequences come from a man between 45 and 60 years old with active or convalescent COVID-19. The CDR3 runs from the conserved cysteine through the conserved F or W. D genes are given only for firm matches. Expanded clones get a size class; other rows say once, few or many, or leave the size out.

j_call: TRBJ1-2
d_call: NA
v_call: TRBV4-3
clone_size: NA
cdr3_length: 15
cdr3_aa: CASSQAGHSRHGYTF
cdr3_nt: TGCGCCAGCAGCCAAGCAGGCCACAGTCGGCATGGCTACACCTTC

j_call: TRBJ2-7
d_call: TRBD2
v_call: TRBV15
clone_size: few
cdr3_length: 14
cdr3_aa: CATSSGTSGTHLYF
cdr3_nt: TGTGCCACCAGCAGCGGGACTAGCGGGACCCACCTCTACTTC

j_call: TRBJ1-5
d_call: TRBD1
v_call: TRBV4-2
clone_size: few
cdr3_length: 18
cdr3_aa: CASSQERTGTFSNQPQHF
cdr3_nt: TGTGCCAGCAGCCAAGAGAGGACAGGGACCTTTAGCAATCAGCCCCAGCATTTT

j_call: TRBJ2-1
d_call: NA
v_call: TRBV2
clone_size: NA
cdr3_length: 14
cdr3_aa: CASSEGPSYNEQFF
cdr3_nt: TGTGCCAGCAGTGAGGGGCCGTCCTACAATGAGCAGTTCTTC

j_call: TRBJ2-1
d_call: NA
v_call: TRBV6-1
clone_size: NA
cdr3_length: 15
cdr3_aa: CASSDARAGTNEQFF
cdr3_nt: TGTGCCAGCAGTGATGCCCGAGCTGGGACAAATGAGCAGTTCTTC

j_call: TRBJ1-5
d_call: NA
v_call: TRBV7-9
clone_size: NA
cdr3_length: 16
cdr3_aa: CASSLGMSTSDQPQHF
cdr3_nt: TGTGCCAGCAGCTTAGGGATGAGTACTAGCGATCAGCCCCAGCATTTT

j_call: TRBJ2-7
d_call: TRBD2
v_call: TRBV2
clone_size: NA
cdr3_length: 15
cdr3_aa: CASIGTSGSYGEQYF
cdr3_nt: TGTGCCAGCATCGGGACTAGCGGGAGTTATGGCGAGCAGTACTTC

j_call: TRBJ1-1
d_call: NA
v_call: TRBV18
clone_size: NA
cdr3_length: 15
cdr3_aa: CASSQQTGINTEAFF
cdr3_nt: TGTGCCAGCTCCCAACAAACAGGGATCAACACTGAAGCTTTCTTT

j_call: TRBJ1-2
d_call: NA
v_call: TRBV7-2
clone_size: once
cdr3_length: 13
cdr3_aa: CASTPGAGYGYTF
cdr3_nt: TGTGCCAGCACCCCAGGCGCCGGCTATGGCTACACCTTC

j_call: TRBJ2-7
d_call: NA
v_call: TRBV2
clone_size: NA
cdr3_length: 14
cdr3_aa: CASSADSHANEQYF
cdr3_nt: TGTGCCAGCAGTGCTGACAGCCACGCGAACGAGCAGTACTTC

j_call: TRBJ1-6
d_call: NA
v_call: TRBV6-5
clone_size: NA
cdr3_length: 14
cdr3_aa: CASRPRGGIVPLHF
cdr3_nt: TGTGCCAGCAGGCCCCGGGGGGGAATCGTGCCCCTCCACTTT

j_call: TRBJ1-1
d_call: TRBD1
v_call: TRBV9
clone_size: NA
cdr3_length: 15
cdr3_aa: CASSPRENRGAEAFF
cdr3_nt: TGTGCCAGCAGCCCCCGGGAAAACAGGGGCGCTGAAGCTTTCTTT

j_call: TRBJ1-2
d_call: NA
v_call: TRBV4-3
clone_size: NA
cdr3_length: 17
cdr3_aa: CASSQFIGDSPSYGYTF
cdr3_nt: TGCGCCAGCAGCCAATTTATTGGCGACAGCCCTAGCTATGGCTACACCTTC

j_call: TRBJ2-3
d_call: NA
v_call: TRBV15
clone_size: NA
cdr3_length: 16
cdr3_aa: CATSRGGAGNTDTQYF
cdr3_nt: TGTGCCACCAGCAGAGGTGGGGCAGGTAACACAGATACGCAGTATTTT

j_call: TRBJ1-2
d_call: NA
v_call: TRBV28
clone_size: NA
cdr3_length: 16
cdr3_aa: CASSQGNPGGGHGYTF
cdr3_nt: TGTGCCAGCAGTCAGGGCAACCCGGGGGGGGGCCATGGCTACACCTTC

j_call: TRBJ1-3
d_call: NA
v_call: TRBV3-1/TRBV3-2
clone_size: NA
cdr3_length: 14
cdr3_aa: CASSPDSTGNTIYF
cdr3_nt: TGTGCCAGCAGCCCGGACAGCACTGGAAACACCATATATTTT

j_call: TRBJ2-7
d_call: TRBD2
v_call: TRBV10-3
clone_size: NA
cdr3_length: 19
cdr3_aa: CAISDTVLAGGPKSYEQYF
cdr3_nt: TGTGCCATCAGTGATACCGTGCTAGCGGGGGGGCCGAAGTCCTACGAGCAGTACTTC

j_call: TRBJ2-7
d_call: TRBD2
v_call: TRBV9
clone_size: NA
cdr3_length: 14
cdr3_aa: CASSAGTTSYEQYF
cdr3_nt: TGTGCCAGCAGCGCCGGGACTACCTCCTACGAGCAGTACTTC

j_call: TRBJ2-7
d_call: TRBD1
v_call: TRBV7-2
clone_size: NA
cdr3_length: 18
cdr3_aa: CASSLARGLRGRSYEQYF
cdr3_nt: TGTGCCAGCAGCTTAGCGCGTGGGTTAAGGGGGCGCTCCTACGAGCAGTACTTC

j_call: TRBJ2-1
d_call: TRBD2
v_call: TRBV14
clone_size: NA
cdr3_length: 13
cdr3_aa: CASHQAGGSEQFF
cdr3_nt: TGTGCCAGCCATCAAGCGGGGGGAAGTGAGCAGTTCTTC

j_call: TRBJ2-7
d_call: TRBD1
v_call: TRBV10-3
clone_size: NA
cdr3_length: 14
cdr3_aa: CAISGSDRNYEQYF
cdr3_nt: TGTGCCATCAGTGGTTCGGACAGGAACTACGAGCAGTACTTC